Shown below are 11 T cell receptor beta chains from a single sample sequenced in a study of T cells in Graves' hyperthyroidism and ophthalmopathy. TCR beta CDR3 regions were amplified from RNA transcripts. First-round RT-PCR targeting the TCR CDR3 was performed with the HTBI primer set. TCRdb called the multiplex PCR reads again in MiXCR, with one record for every CDR3 protein. Of some 600,000 distinct CDR3 sequences in the sample, 46% were seen once. The sample taken for sequencing was peripheral blood or thyroid tissue (not recorded which). The receptor source for this set is a woman aged 18-29 years with Graves' hyperthyroidism.

The rearrangement uses TRBV20-1 and TRBJ2-5, with D tentatively TRBD2 (6 bases). V was clipped by 1 base and J by 1 base, with 13 bases between them. The CDR3 contains 15 residues. Germline-derived CDR1 and CDR2 are DFQATT and SNEGSKA (reference sequence). Written as DNA, the CDR3 is TGCAGTGCTAGAGTGTGGGACTGGGGCCAAGAGACCCAGTACTTC. This encodes CSARVWDWGQETQYF.

The sample holds many counts of this clonotype. The chain is built from TRBV29-1 and TRBJ2-7, with D perhaps assigned TRBD1 or TRBD2 (5 bases each). Germline CDR1 is SQVTM and CDR2 is ANQGSEA. CDR3 length: 14 amino acids. V shed 2 bases and J shed 3 bases, with 14 bases lying between them. Written as DNA, the CDR3 is TGCAGCGTTGAATGCCGGGACGGAGACTACGAGCAGTACTTC. Translated, it gives CSVECRDGDYEQYF.

This clonotype came up once. The chain is built from TRBV6-4 and TRBJ1-6, with 7 bases that match TRBD1. Per germline, CDR1 MRHNA and CDR2 SNTAGT. V lost 5 bases, J lost 7 bases, and 8 bases stayed unmatched. CDR3 length equals 15 residues. The CDR3: CASSPDRVWNSPLHF. The CDR3 nucleotides are TGTGCCAGCAGTCCTGACAGGGTATGGAATTCACCCCTCCACTTT.

Regarding this clonotype: Given a much more abundant clone one base away, this may be a read error. The V gene is TRBV2, the J gene TRBJ1-1, with D unresolved. This CDR3 is 10 amino acids long. Germline assignment: CDR1 SNHLY and CDR2 FYNNEI. Trimming took off 8 bases at V and 10 bases at J, with 11 bases between the two ends. This CDR3 is CASGVAGAFF. The DNA of the CDR3 is TGTGCCAGCGGTGTTGCTGGAGCTTTCTTT. The variable domain in full, completed from reference TRBV2 and TRBJ1-1, reads EPEVTQTPSHQVTQMGQEVILRCVPISNHLYFYWYRQILGQKVEFLVSFYNNEISEKSEIFDDQFSVERPDGSNFTLKIRSTKLEDSAMYFCASGVAGAFFGQGTRLTVV.

In its sample, this clonotype was seen a few times. The chain is built from TRBV7-3 and TRBJ2-2; D is possibly TRBD1 or TRBD2 (5 bases each). Looked up from germline, CDR1 is SGHTA and CDR2 is FQGTGA. The CDR3 is made up of 16 amino acids. V lost 7 bases and J lost 1, with 16 bases in between. The DNA for the CDR3 is TGTGCCAGCACCACTTACGGGGCCAAGAACACCGGGGAGCTGTTTTTT. It translates to CASTTYGAKNTGELFF.

This clonotype was detected only a few times. V and J are TRBV7-9 and TRBJ2-2; D remains unclear. Trimming cost V 4 bases and J 5 bases, with 5 bases left between them. There are 12 residues in the CDR3. Germline values: CDR1 SEHNR, CDR2 FQNEAQ (reference sequence). In nucleotides, the CDR3 is TGTGCCAGCAGCTCGACTACCGGGGAGCTGTTTTTT. It translates to CASSSTTGELFF.

V and J are TRBV5-1 and TRBJ2-7; D unclear. In germline, CDR1 is SGHRS, CDR2 YFSETQ. The CDR3 is made up of 14 amino acids. Trimming took off 0 bases at V and 1 base at J, with 8 bases between the two ends. Here the CDR3 DNA reads TGCGCCAGCAGCTTGGTCCGCCAATCCTACGAGCAGTACTTC. Amino acids: CASSLVRQSYEQYF. Filled out from reference TRBV5-1 and TRBJ2-7, the complete variable domain reads KAGVTQTPRYLIKTRGQQVTLSCSPISGHRSVSWYQQTPGQGLQFLFEYFSETQRNKGNFPGRFSGRQFSNSRSEMNVSTLELGDSALYLCASSLVRQSYEQYFGPGTRLTVT.

Worth noting for this clonotype: Mismatch with germline at one junction end may stem from a read error. The V call is TRBV10-3, the J call TRBJ1-5; D gene unclear. This CDR3 is built from 13 residues. Per germline, CDR1 ENHRY and CDR2 SYGVKD. The CDR3 sequence: CASSSREAQPQHF. The DNA for the CDR3 is TGTGCCAGCAGTTCAAGGGAGGCTCAGCCCCAGCATTTT.

This chain uses TRBV11-2 with TRBJ2-7; D gene uncertain. This CDR3 has 11 residues. In germline, CDR1 is SGHAT, CDR2 FQNNGV. The V end lost 7 bases, the J end lost 0 bases, and 4 bases lay between the germline ends. The CDR3 DNA is TGTGCCAGCACATACTCCTACGAGCAGTACTTC. This codes for CASTYSYEQYF.

This chain connects TRBV9 to TRBJ1-2, with TRBD1 matching over 7 bases. Germline V lookup: CDR1 SGDLS, CDR2 YYNGEE. Losses at the gene ends were 0 bases for V and 3 bases for J; bases not matched to a gene: 5. The CDR3 runs to 15 residues. The CDR3 DNA reads as TGTGCCAGCAGCGTAGCCGCAGGGGGGGACTATGGCTACACCTTC. Its translation is CASSVAAGGDYGYTF.

Regarding this clonotype: This may be a read error, as it is one base from a much larger clone. J is TRBJ1-2 and V is TRBV2, with D unclear. With 6 bases removed from V and 2 bases from J, the gap between germline ends came to 13 bases. In germline, CDR1 is SNHLY, CDR2 FYNNEI. The CDR3 covers 14 residues. The CDR3 reads CASSPGSTNYGYTF. The CDR3 nucleotides are TGTGCCAGCAGCCCGGGCAGTACCAACTATGGCTACACCTTC.